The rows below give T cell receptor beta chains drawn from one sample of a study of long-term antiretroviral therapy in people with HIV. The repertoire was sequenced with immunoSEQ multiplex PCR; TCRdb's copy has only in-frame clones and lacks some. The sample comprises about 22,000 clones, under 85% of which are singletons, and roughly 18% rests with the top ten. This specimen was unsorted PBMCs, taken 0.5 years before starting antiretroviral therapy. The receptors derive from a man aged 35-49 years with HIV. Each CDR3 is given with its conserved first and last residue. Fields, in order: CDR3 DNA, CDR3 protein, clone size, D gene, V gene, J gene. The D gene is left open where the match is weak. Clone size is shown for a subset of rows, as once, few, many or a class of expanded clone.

cdr3_nt: TGTGCCAGCAGTTACGGAGGGACAGGGGACAATGAGCAGTTCTTC
cdr3_aa: CASSYGGTGDNEQFF
clone_size: -
d_call: TRBD1
v_call: TRBV6-5
j_call: TRBJ2-1

cdr3_nt: TGTGCCAGCAGTTACTCGACAGGGACCAGGGAAAAACTGTTTTTT
cdr3_aa: CASSYSTGTREKLFF
clone_size: once
d_call: TRBD1
v_call: TRBV6-5
j_call: TRBJ1-4

cdr3_nt: TGTGCCAGCAGCGAGAGGACAGGGTTCAATTCACCCCTCCACTTT
cdr3_aa: CASSERTGFNSPLHF
clone_size: few
d_call: TRBD1
v_call: TRBV9
j_call: TRBJ1-6

cdr3_nt: TGTGCCAGCAGCTTACTTAGGGGGGGGTTAAGCGGAATTTCACCCCTCCACTTT
cdr3_aa: CASSLLRGGLSGISPLHF
clone_size: -
d_call: -
v_call: TRBV7-2
j_call: TRBJ1-6

cdr3_nt: TGTGCCAGCAGTCTTGCTAGCCGAGGTACGCAGTATTTT
cdr3_aa: CASSLASRGTQYF
clone_size: -
d_call: -
v_call: TRBV6-6
j_call: TRBJ2-3

cdr3_nt: TGTGCCAGCAGTGATGGGGCACTCACCGGGGAGCTGTTTTTT
cdr3_aa: CASSDGALTGELFF
clone_size: -
d_call: -
v_call: TRBV6-4
j_call: TRBJ2-2

cdr3_nt: TGTGCCAGCAGTGAGAGCCCTAGAGCCCGTATCTCTGGAAACACCATATATTTT
cdr3_aa: CASSESPRARISGNTIYF
clone_size: -
d_call: -
v_call: TRBV6-1
j_call: TRBJ1-3

cdr3_nt: TGTGCCAGCAGTTCATACAGCTACAATGAGCAGTTCTTC
cdr3_aa: CASSSYSYNEQFF
clone_size: -
d_call: -
v_call: TRBV27
j_call: TRBJ2-1

cdr3_nt: TGTGCCAGCAGAGTCTCCATAGGCCAGAACACCGGGGAGCTGTTTTTT
cdr3_aa: CASRVSIGQNTGELFF
clone_size: -
d_call: -
v_call: TRBV7-9
j_call: TRBJ2-2

cdr3_nt: TGCAGCACCGTCCACGGGGCTGGCTACACCTTC
cdr3_aa: CSTVHGAGYTF
clone_size: -
d_call: -
v_call: TRBV29-1
j_call: TRBJ1-2

cdr3_nt: TGTGCCAGCAATGAAGGACGGCTCACCGGGGAGCTGTTTTTT
cdr3_aa: CASNEGRLTGELFF
clone_size: once
d_call: -
v_call: TRBV2
j_call: TRBJ2-2

cdr3_nt: TGTGCCAGCAGCCCTGGGACAACCCAAGAGACCCAGTACTTC
cdr3_aa: CASSPGTTQETQYF
clone_size: -
d_call: -
v_call: TRBV11-3
j_call: TRBJ2-5

cdr3_nt: TGTGCCAGCAGCTTATATACGGCTAGCGGGGGTAATGAGCAGTTCTTC
cdr3_aa: CASSLYTASGGNEQFF
clone_size: once
d_call: TRBD2
v_call: TRBV7-8
j_call: TRBJ2-1

cdr3_nt: TGTGCCAGCAGTTACTCCCCAAACAGGGGGAATGGCTACACCTTC
cdr3_aa: CASSYSPNRGNGYTF
clone_size: -
d_call: TRBD1
v_call: TRBV6-6
j_call: TRBJ1-2

cdr3_nt: TGTGCCAGCAGCCGATATAATTCACCCCTCCACTTT
cdr3_aa: CASSRYNSPLHF
clone_size: -
d_call: -
v_call: TRBV27
j_call: TRBJ1-6

cdr3_nt: TGTGCCAGCAGCCAACCGGGACAGTGGAACACTGAAGCTTTCTTT
cdr3_aa: CASSQPGQWNTEAFF
clone_size: -
d_call: TRBD1
v_call: TRBV14
j_call: TRBJ1-1

cdr3_nt: TGTGCCAGCAGAAGGGTGAACACCGGGGAGCTGTTTTTT
cdr3_aa: CASRRVNTGELFF
clone_size: -
d_call: -
v_call: TRBV6-6
j_call: TRBJ2-2

cdr3_nt: TGCGCCAGCAGCTTGGGGATACAGGGGGCCACTGAAGCTTTCTTT
cdr3_aa: CASSLGIQGATEAFF
clone_size: -
d_call: TRBD1
v_call: TRBV5-1
j_call: TRBJ1-1

cdr3_nt: TGTGCCAGCGGCGGAAGCAGGCAGAATTCACCCCTCCACTTT
cdr3_aa: CASGGSRQNSPLHF
clone_size: few
d_call: -
v_call: TRBV6-5
j_call: TRBJ1-6

cdr3_nt: TGTGCCAGCAGTTTATCGGACCCCAGACCCACCGGGGAGCTGTTTTTT
cdr3_aa: CASSLSDPRPTGELFF
clone_size: once
d_call: -
v_call: TRBV27
j_call: TRBJ2-2

cdr3_nt: TGCAGCGTTGGCCCGGGGACAGGTTACGAGCAGTACTTC
cdr3_aa: CSVGPGTGYEQYF
clone_size: -
d_call: TRBD1
v_call: TRBV29-1
j_call: TRBJ2-7

cdr3_nt: TGTGCCAGCAAAGGTCGTGACAGGGAGTACAATGAGCAGTTCTTC
cdr3_aa: CASKGRDREYNEQFF
clone_size: -
d_call: TRBD1
v_call: TRBV6-5
j_call: TRBJ2-1

cdr3_nt: TGTGCCAGCAGTTGGGGCAAACCCCTCAATCAGCCCCAGCATTTT
cdr3_aa: CASSWGKPLNQPQHF
clone_size: -
d_call: -
v_call: TRBV28
j_call: TRBJ1-5

cdr3_nt: TGTGCCAGCAGCTGGGGCCCGAGAAACACCATATATTTT
cdr3_aa: CASSWGPRNTIYF
clone_size: -
d_call: -
v_call: TRBV13
j_call: TRBJ1-3

cdr3_nt: TGTGCCAGCAGCGGCCTGGTGGGGACTAATGAAAAACTGTTTTTT
cdr3_aa: CASSGLVGTNEKLFF
clone_size: -
d_call: -
v_call: TRBV5-5
j_call: TRBJ1-4

cdr3_nt: TGTGCCAGCAGCCTTAATACCTACGAGCAGTACTTC
cdr3_aa: CASSLNTYEQYF
clone_size: few
d_call: -
v_call: TRBV7-2
j_call: TRBJ2-7

cdr3_nt: TGCAGCGCAGCCGACGGACGCAATCAGCCCCAGCATTTT
cdr3_aa: CSAADGRNQPQHF
clone_size: -
d_call: -
v_call: TRBV29-1
j_call: TRBJ1-5

cdr3_nt: TGTGCCAGTAGTATTTCTACCATTGGGGCCAACGTCCTGACTTTC
cdr3_aa: CASSISTIGANVLTF
clone_size: -
d_call: -
v_call: TRBV19
j_call: TRBJ2-6

cdr3_nt: TGTGCCAGCAGTTACTCGGCAGGGCCCACTGAAGCTTTCTTT
cdr3_aa: CASSYSAGPTEAFF
clone_size: -
d_call: -
v_call: TRBV6-6
j_call: TRBJ1-1

cdr3_nt: TGTGCTAGTGGTTTGGCCCCCGGGACAGGCCCAGGGAACACTGAAGCTTTCTTT
cdr3_aa: CASGLAPGTGPGNTEAFF
clone_size: -
d_call: TRBD1
v_call: TRBV12-5
j_call: TRBJ1-1

cdr3_nt: TGTGCCAGCAGACCCGGGGCTATAGGTGAAGCTTTCTTT
cdr3_aa: CASRPGAIGEAFF
clone_size: -
d_call: -
v_call: TRBV6-5
j_call: TRBJ1-1

cdr3_nt: TGTGCCAGCAGCCCGAGGGGAGGGTCCCTCTGGGACACTGAAGCTTTCTTT
cdr3_aa: CASSPRGGSLWDTEAFF
clone_size: -
d_call: -
v_call: TRBV7-8
j_call: TRBJ1-1

cdr3_nt: TGTGCCAGCAGCCAATGGCGGGGGGAATCGAATACGCAGTATTTT
cdr3_aa: CASSQWRGESNTQYF
clone_size: once
d_call: TRBD2
v_call: TRBV14
j_call: TRBJ2-3

cdr3_nt: TGTGCCAGCAGTGGTACTAGCGGGGATAACACCGGGGAGCTGTTTTTT
cdr3_aa: CASSGTSGDNTGELFF
clone_size: -
d_call: TRBD2
v_call: TRBV6-6
j_call: TRBJ2-2

cdr3_nt: TGTGCCAGCAGCTTAGCAGCCGCGGGTAATCAGCCCCAGCATTTT
cdr3_aa: CASSLAAAGNQPQHF
clone_size: -
d_call: -
v_call: TRBV7-9
j_call: TRBJ1-5

cdr3_nt: TGTGCCAGCAGCCCCATCCGGGTTTCGAACGTCCTGACTTTC
cdr3_aa: CASSPIRVSNVLTF
clone_size: -
d_call: -
v_call: TRBV7-3
j_call: TRBJ2-6

cdr3_nt: TGTGCCAGCAGCGCTGGGAGCTCCTACAATGAGCAGTTCTTC
cdr3_aa: CASSAGSSYNEQFF
clone_size: -
d_call: -
v_call: TRBV7-9
j_call: TRBJ2-1

cdr3_nt: TGTGCCAGCAGTCACCTGACAGGGCCCCGAAGAGCTTTCTTT
cdr3_aa: CASSHLTGPRRAFF
clone_size: -
d_call: TRBD1
v_call: TRBV6-5
j_call: TRBJ1-1

cdr3_nt: TGTGCCACCAGCAGAGATGGTAGGGGGCACAAAGAAAAACTGTTTTTT
cdr3_aa: CATSRDGRGHKEKLFF
clone_size: -
d_call: TRBD1
v_call: TRBV15
j_call: TRBJ1-4

cdr3_nt: TGTGCCAGCAGCTTAGGGGCTAGCGGTGGATGGGGGGAGCAGTTCTTC
cdr3_aa: CASSLGASGGWGEQFF
clone_size: -
d_call: TRBD2
v_call: TRBV7-2
j_call: TRBJ2-1

cdr3_nt: TGTGCCAGCAGCATTTACACTCAGGGGGTCACCTACGAGCAGTACTTC
cdr3_aa: CASSIYTQGVTYEQYF
clone_size: -
d_call: TRBD1
v_call: TRBV7-9
j_call: TRBJ2-7

cdr3_nt: TGCAGCGGACAGGGTGGGGATCAGCCCCAGCATTTT
cdr3_aa: CSGQGGDQPQHF
clone_size: -
d_call: TRBD1
v_call: TRBV29-1
j_call: TRBJ1-5

cdr3_nt: TGTGCCAGCAGTTCACAGGCAGGACAGAGCTACGAGCAGTACTTC
cdr3_aa: CASSSQAGQSYEQYF
clone_size: -
d_call: -
v_call: TRBV27
j_call: TRBJ2-7

cdr3_nt: TGTGCCAGCAGCTTAGCGAGTTTGGGGACCTCCAACAATGAGCAGTTCTTC
cdr3_aa: CASSLASLGTSNNEQFF
clone_size: -
d_call: -
v_call: TRBV7-9
j_call: TRBJ2-1

cdr3_nt: TGTGCCAGCAGCAGGGGTAACACCGGGGAGCTGTTTTTT
cdr3_aa: CASSRGNTGELFF
clone_size: once
d_call: -
v_call: TRBV6-4
j_call: TRBJ2-2

cdr3_nt: TGTGCCAGCAGCCGGACAGGGAGGAACACTGAAGCTTTCTTT
cdr3_aa: CASSRTGRNTEAFF
clone_size: -
d_call: TRBD1
v_call: TRBV5-6
j_call: TRBJ1-1

cdr3_nt: TGTGCCAGCAGCCTCCAGGGACAGGGCAGTTCACCCCTCCACTTT
cdr3_aa: CASSLQGQGSSPLHF
clone_size: -
d_call: TRBD1
v_call: TRBV7-8
j_call: TRBJ1-6

cdr3_nt: TGTGCCAGCAGTCCCTACTTTGACAGGGGGCGGCCCCAGCATTTT
cdr3_aa: CASSPYFDRGRPQHF
clone_size: -
d_call: TRBD1
v_call: TRBV27
j_call: TRBJ1-5

cdr3_nt: TGTGCCAGCAGTTTTCGGGGTATATCCTACAATGAGCAGTTCTTC
cdr3_aa: CASSFRGISYNEQFF
clone_size: -
d_call: -
v_call: TRBV27
j_call: TRBJ2-1

cdr3_nt: TGTGCCAGCAGCTTAGAGATCTCTGGAAACACCATATATTTT
cdr3_aa: CASSLEISGNTIYF
clone_size: -
d_call: -
v_call: TRBV7-9
j_call: TRBJ1-3

cdr3_nt: TGTGCCAGCAGCTTACAGGGAAGAGGTTATAATTCACCCCTCCACTTT
cdr3_aa: CASSLQGRGYNSPLHF
clone_size: -
d_call: -
v_call: TRBV7-3
j_call: TRBJ1-6

cdr3_nt: TGTGCCAGCAGCTTTTCTAGCGGACAAGAGACCCAGTACTTC
cdr3_aa: CASSFSSGQETQYF
clone_size: -
d_call: TRBD2
v_call: TRBV13
j_call: TRBJ2-5

cdr3_nt: TGTGCCAGCAGCCCGGCCGGGTTCGGTTACGAGCAGTACTTC
cdr3_aa: CASSPAGFGYEQYF
clone_size: -
d_call: -
v_call: TRBV7-9
j_call: TRBJ2-7

cdr3_nt: TGTGCCAGTAAACAGGGCCTCAACACTGAAGCTTTCTTT
cdr3_aa: CASKQGLNTEAFF
clone_size: -
d_call: -
v_call: TRBV19
j_call: TRBJ1-1

cdr3_nt: TGTGCCAGCAGCGTAGGTTTGATGGGAAATCAGCCCCAGCATTTT
cdr3_aa: CASSVGLMGNQPQHF
clone_size: -
d_call: -
v_call: TRBV9
j_call: TRBJ1-5